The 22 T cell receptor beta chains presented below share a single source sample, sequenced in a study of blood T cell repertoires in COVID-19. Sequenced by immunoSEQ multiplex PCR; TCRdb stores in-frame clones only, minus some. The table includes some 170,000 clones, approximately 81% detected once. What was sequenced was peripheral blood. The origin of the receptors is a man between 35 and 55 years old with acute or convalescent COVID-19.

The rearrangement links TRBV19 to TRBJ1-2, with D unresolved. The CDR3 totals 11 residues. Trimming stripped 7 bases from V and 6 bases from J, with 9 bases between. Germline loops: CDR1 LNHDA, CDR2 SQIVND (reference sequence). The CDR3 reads CASISANGYTF. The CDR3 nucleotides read TGTGCCAGTATTTCAGCGAATGGCTACACCTTC.

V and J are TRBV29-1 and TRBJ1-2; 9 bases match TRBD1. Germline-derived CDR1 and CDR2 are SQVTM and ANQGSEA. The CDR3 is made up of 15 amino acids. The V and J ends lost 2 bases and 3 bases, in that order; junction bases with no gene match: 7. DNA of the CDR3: TGCAGCGTTGAACTGACAGGGGGGAGCGACTATGGCTACACCTTC. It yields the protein CSVELTGGSDYGYTF.

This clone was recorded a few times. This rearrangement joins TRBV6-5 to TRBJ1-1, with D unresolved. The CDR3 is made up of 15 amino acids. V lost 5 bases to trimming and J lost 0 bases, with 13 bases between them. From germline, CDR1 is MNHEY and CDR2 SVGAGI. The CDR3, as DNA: TGTGCCAGCAGTCCTCGGAGGGAAGTGAACACTGAAGCTTTCTTT. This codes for CASSPRREVNTEAFF.

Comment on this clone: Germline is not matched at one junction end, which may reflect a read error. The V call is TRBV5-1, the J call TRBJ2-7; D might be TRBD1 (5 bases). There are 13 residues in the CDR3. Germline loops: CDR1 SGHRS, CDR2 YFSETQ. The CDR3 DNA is TGCGCCAGCAGTTTGGACACGGCCTCGGGGCAGTACTTC. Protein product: CASSLDTASGQYF.

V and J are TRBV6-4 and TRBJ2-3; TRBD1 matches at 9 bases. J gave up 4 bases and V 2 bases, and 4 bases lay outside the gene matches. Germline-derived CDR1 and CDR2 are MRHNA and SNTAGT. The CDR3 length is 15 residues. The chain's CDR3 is CASSDRQGGADTQYF. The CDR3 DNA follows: TGTGCCAGCAGTGACCGACAGGGGGGGGCAGATACGCAGTATTTT.

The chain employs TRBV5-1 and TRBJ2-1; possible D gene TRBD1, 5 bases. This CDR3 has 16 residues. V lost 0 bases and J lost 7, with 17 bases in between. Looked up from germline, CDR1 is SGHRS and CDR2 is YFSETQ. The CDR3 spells CASSLGQLSLWNEQFF. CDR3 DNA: TGCGCCAGCAGCTTGGGACAGCTCTCCCTATGGAATGAGCAGTTCTTC.

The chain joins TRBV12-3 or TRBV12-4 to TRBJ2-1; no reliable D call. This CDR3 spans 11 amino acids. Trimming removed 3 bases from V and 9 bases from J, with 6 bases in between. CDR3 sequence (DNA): TGTGCCAGCAGTTTGTCCGGTGAGCAGTTCTTC. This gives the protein CASSLSGEQFF.

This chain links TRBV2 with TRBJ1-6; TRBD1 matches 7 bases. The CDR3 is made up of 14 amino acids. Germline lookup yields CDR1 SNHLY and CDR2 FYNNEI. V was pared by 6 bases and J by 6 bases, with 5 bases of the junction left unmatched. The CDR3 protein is CASRGDSTNSPLHF. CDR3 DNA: TGTGCCAGCAGGGGGGACAGCACTAATTCACCCCTCCACTTT. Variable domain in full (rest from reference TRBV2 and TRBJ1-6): EPEVTQTPSHQVTQMGQEVILRCVPISNHLYFYWYRQILGQKVEFLVSFYNNEISEKSEIFDDQFSVERPDGSNFTLKIRSTKLEDSAMYFCASRGDSTNSPLHFGNGTRLTVT.

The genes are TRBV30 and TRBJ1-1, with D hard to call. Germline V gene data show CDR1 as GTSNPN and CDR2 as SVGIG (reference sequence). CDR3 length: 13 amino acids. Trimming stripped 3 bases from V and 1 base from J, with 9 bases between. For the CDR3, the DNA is TGTGCCTGGAGACCCGACACGAACACTGAAGCTTTCTTT. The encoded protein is CAWRPDTNTEAFF.

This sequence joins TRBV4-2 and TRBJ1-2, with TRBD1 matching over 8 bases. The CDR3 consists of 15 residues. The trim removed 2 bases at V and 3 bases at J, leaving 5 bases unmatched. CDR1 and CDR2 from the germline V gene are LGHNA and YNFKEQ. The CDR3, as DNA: TGTGCCAGCAGCCAACGGGACAGGAGGGACTATGGCTACACCTTC. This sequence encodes CASSQRDRRDYGYTF.

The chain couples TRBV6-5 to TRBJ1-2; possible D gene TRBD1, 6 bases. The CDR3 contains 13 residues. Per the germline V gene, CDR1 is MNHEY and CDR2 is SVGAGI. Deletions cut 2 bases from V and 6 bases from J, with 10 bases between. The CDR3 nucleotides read TGTGCCAGCAGTTACGTCAGGGGCAATGGCTACACCTTC. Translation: CASSYVRGNGYTF.

The CDR3 coding sequence is TGTGCCAGCAGCCCCCAACGGGGGAGTGGTAATGAGCAGTTCTTC. Encoded protein: CASSPQRGSGNEQFF. J is TRBJ2-1 and V is TRBV11-3; tentatively, D is TRBD2 (6 bases). Germline assignment: CDR1 SGHNT and CDR2 YENEEA. The V end lost 5 bases, the J end lost 7 bases, and 18 bases lay between the germline ends. The CDR3 is 15 residues long.

CDR3 region: CASSLRQGDNEQFF. CDR3 nucleotides: TGTGCCAGCAGTTTAAGGCAGGGGGACAATGAGCAGTTCTTC. The rearrangement joins TRBV28 to TRBJ2-1; 7 bases align to TRBD1. Germline assignment: CDR1 MDHEN and CDR2 SYDVKM. J gave up 5 bases and V 2 bases, and 3 bases lay outside the gene matches. This CDR3 contains 14 residues.

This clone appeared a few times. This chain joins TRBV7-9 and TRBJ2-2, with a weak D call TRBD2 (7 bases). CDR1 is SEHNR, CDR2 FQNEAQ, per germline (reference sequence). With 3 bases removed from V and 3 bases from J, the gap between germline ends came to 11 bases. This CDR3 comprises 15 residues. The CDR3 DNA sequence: TGTGCCAGCAGCTTCCGGGGGGCCCACACCGGGGAGCTGTTTTTT. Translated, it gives CASSFRGAHTGELFF.

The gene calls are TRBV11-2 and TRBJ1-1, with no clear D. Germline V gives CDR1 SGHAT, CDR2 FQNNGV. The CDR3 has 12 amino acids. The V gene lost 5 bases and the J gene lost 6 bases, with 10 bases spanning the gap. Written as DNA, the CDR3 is TGTGCCAGCAGCCGAGATTCCGCTGAAGCTTTCTTT. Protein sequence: CASSRDSAEAFF. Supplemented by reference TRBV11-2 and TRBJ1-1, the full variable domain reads EAGVAQSPRYKIIEKRQSVAFWCNPISGHATLYWYQQILGQGPKLLIQFQNNGVVDDSQLPKDRFSAERLKGVDSTLKIQPAKLEDSAVYLCASSRDSAEAFFGQGTRLTVV.

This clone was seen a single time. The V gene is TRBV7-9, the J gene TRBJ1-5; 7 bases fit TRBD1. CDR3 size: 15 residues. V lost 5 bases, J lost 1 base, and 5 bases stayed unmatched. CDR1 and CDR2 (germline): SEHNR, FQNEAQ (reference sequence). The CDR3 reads CASSRTGVSNQPQHF. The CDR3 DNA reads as TGTGCCAGCAGCCGTACAGGGGTCAGCAATCAGCCCCAGCATTTT.

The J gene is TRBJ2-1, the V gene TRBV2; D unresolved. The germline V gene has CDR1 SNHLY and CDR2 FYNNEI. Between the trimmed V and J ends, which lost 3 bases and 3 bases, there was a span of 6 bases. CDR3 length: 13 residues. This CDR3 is CASSEEHYNEQFF. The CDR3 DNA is TGTGCCAGCAGTGAGGAGCACTACAATGAGCAGTTCTTC.

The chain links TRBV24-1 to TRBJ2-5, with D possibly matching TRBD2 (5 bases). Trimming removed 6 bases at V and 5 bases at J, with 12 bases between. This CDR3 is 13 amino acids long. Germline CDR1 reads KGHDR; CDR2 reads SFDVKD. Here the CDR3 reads CATSSSGSETQYF. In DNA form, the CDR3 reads TGTGCCACCAGTTCCTCGGGGAGTGAGACCCAGTACTTC.

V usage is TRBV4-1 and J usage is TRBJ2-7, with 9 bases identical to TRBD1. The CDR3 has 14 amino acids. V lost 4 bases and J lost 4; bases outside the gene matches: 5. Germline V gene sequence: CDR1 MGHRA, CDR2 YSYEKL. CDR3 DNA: TGCGCCAGCAGCCTTGACAGGGGGTCATACGAGCAGTACTTC. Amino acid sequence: CASSLDRGSYEQYF.

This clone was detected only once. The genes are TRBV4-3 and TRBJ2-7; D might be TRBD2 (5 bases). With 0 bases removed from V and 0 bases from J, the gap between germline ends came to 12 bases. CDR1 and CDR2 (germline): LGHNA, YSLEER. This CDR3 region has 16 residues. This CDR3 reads CASSQDGRVPSYEQYF. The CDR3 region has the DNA TGCGCCAGCAGCCAAGATGGGCGGGTCCCCTCCTACGAGCAGTACTTC.

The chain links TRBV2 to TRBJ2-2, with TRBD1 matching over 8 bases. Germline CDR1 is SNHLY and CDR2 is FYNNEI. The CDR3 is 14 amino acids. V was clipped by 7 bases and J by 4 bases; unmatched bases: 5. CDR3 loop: CASNFDRGTGELFF. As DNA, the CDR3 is TGTGCCAGCAACTTTGACAGGGGCACCGGGGAGCTGTTTTTT.

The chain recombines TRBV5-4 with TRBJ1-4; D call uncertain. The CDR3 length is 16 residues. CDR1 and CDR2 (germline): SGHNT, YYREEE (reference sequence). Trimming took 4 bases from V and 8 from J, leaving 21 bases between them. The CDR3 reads CASSQGGWRQGEKLFF. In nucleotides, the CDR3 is TGTGCCAGCAGCCAAGGCGGGTGGCGACAAGGCGAAAAACTGTTTTTT.